The next 3 T cell receptor beta chains were all read from a single sample in a study of cytomegalovirus exposure and HLA in healthy donors. With 60 Vbeta and 13 Jbeta primers, the PCR was carried out. Here immunoSEQ multiplex PCR was the method, and the copy in TCRdb shows in-frame clones only, minus some. The sample yields 100,000 to 150,000 clones, around three quarters seen once. The specimen sequenced was PBMCs. The receptors were sampled from a woman aged 35 to 49 in good health and CMV-seronegative.

The chain couples TRBV18 to TRBJ1-4, with TRBD1 matching over 7 bases. The V gene end was trimmed by 3 bases and the J gene end by 3 bases; junction bases not matched to a gene: 7. CDR3 size: 16 residues. CDR1 is KGHSH, CDR2 LQKENI, per germline. In DNA, the CDR3 is TGTGCCAGCTCACCGACCGTAGGGGGCTCTAATGAAAAACTGTTTTTT. Its protein is CASSPTVGGSNEKLFF. The full variable domain, rest sourced from reference TRBV18 and TRBJ1-4, is NAGVMQNPRHLVRRRGQEARLRCSPMKGHSHVYWYRQLPEEGLKFMVYLQKENIIDESGMPKERFSAEFPKEGPSILRIQQVVRGDSAAYFCASSPTVGGSNEKLFFGSGTQLSVL.

Worth noting for this clone: A junction boundary mismatches the germline segment, possibly from a read error. The V and J genes are TRBV19 and TRBJ1-5; 7 bases align to TRBD1. CDR1 LNHDA and CDR2 SQIVND come from the germline V gene (reference sequence). The CDR3 is 14 amino acids. The CDR3: CASSLDRVNQPQHF. The CDR3, as DNA: TGTGCCAGTAGTTTAGACAGGGTGAATCAGCCCCAGCATTTT.

This chain joins TRBV19 and TRBJ2-7; TRBD1 matches 8 bases. J gave up 4 bases and V 6 bases, and 11 bases lay outside the gene matches. This CDR3 spans 15 amino acids. Looked up from germline, CDR1 is LNHDA and CDR2 is SQIVND (reference sequence). In DNA, the CDR3 is TGTGCCAGTAGAAAAACAGGGGGACTTCCGTACGAGCAGTACTTC. It encodes CASRKTGGLPYEQYF.